This T cell receptor (beta chain) originates from a study of technical replicates of blood from a handful of donors. This clone has a single count. The CDR3 length is 16 residues. V lost 4 bases to trimming and J lost 6 bases; unmatched junction nucleotides: 13. Germline V gene data show CDR1 as SGHDT and CDR2 as YYEEEE. The protocol was immunoSEQ multiplex PCR, while the TCRdb copy is restricted to in-frame clones and leaves out a portion. The sample includes tens of thousands of clones, over 75% of them seen just once. Source material: T cells isolated from PBMCs. The chain uses TRBV5-6 and TRBJ1-5; TRBD1 matches 7 bases. The TCR was taken from a human donor in good health. The CDR3 nucleotides read TGTGCCAGCAGCAATAGGGGGCGCGGGTCCGGTCAGCCCCAGCATTTT. Its translation: CASSNRGRGSGQPQHF.